Following are 31 T cell receptor beta chains from one sample sequenced in a study of T cell repertoires in cytomegalovirus infection. MiXCR was run by TCRdb on the reads, yielding one entry per CDR3 protein. Here the sample spans 200,000 or so distinct CDR3 sequences, approximately 20% being singletons. The material sequenced was PBMCs. The receptors shown here come from a human donor in good health (CMV status not recorded). Some clones in this sample may be carry-over from other donors' samples.

The rearrangement uses TRBV24-1 and TRBJ2-1, with D possibly matching TRBD1 (6 bases). The germline CDR1 and CDR2 sequences are KGHDR and SFDVKD. V was shortened by 5 bases and J by 3 bases, with 16 bases between the two germline ends. The CDR3 length is 16 residues. The CDR3 coding sequence is TGTGCCACCAGTGGTCACAGGGCCTGGGGCTACAATGAGCAGTTCTTC. Translated, it gives CATSGHRAWGYNEQFF.

This clonotype was recorded at least ten times. This chain joins TRBV7-2 and TRBJ2-3; D is possibly TRBD1 or TRBD2 (5 bases each). V was pared by 3 bases and J by 7 bases, with 11 bases between. This CDR3 spans 13 amino acids. Germline V CDR1 and CDR2: SGHTA, FQGNSA. CDR3 region: CASSLMLGHTQYF. In nucleotides, the CDR3 is TGTGCCAGCAGCTTGATGCTGGGACATACGCAGTATTTT.

Ten or more counts support this clonotype. The chain carries TRBV7-2 and TRBJ2-4, with D maybe TRBD2 (6 bases). Trimming left V 1 base short and J 9 bases short, with 13 bases between. The germline V gene encodes CDR1 SGHTA and CDR2 FQGNSA. CDR3 length equals 14 residues. CDR3 residues: CASSLGGTGGIQYF. In nucleotides, the CDR3 is TGTGCCAGCAGCTTAGGGGGGACCGGGGGCATTCAGTACTTC.

The table lists this clonotype with many counts. The chain joins TRBV7-2 to TRBJ2-1; 7 positions agree with TRBD2. Germline V gene lookup returns CDR1 SGHTA and CDR2 FQGNSA. The CDR3 runs 15 residues. Germline trimming cut 3 bases from V and 1 base from J; bases unmatched to any gene: 3. The CDR3: CASSFSSGSYNEQFF. The CDR3 nucleotides are TGTGCCAGCAGCTTTTCTAGCGGATCCTACAATGAGCAGTTCTTC.

The chain carries TRBV25-1 and TRBJ1-6; 9 positions agree with TRBD1. The junction had 7 bases not matched to a gene; V was cut back by 6 bases and J by 7 bases. The CDR3 loop spans 15 amino acids. From germline, CDR1 is MGHDK and CDR2 SYGVNS. CDR3 nucleotides: TGTGCCAGCAGATACACAGGGGGCCTAAATTCACCCCTCCACTTT. This translates into CASRYTGGLNSPLHF.

Regarding this clonotype: This could be a read error, since a much larger clone is one nucleotide away. The rearrangement links TRBV7-4 to TRBJ2-5; 8 bases fit TRBD2. The CDR3 is made up of 17 amino acids. CDR1 and CDR2 (germline): SGHVT, SQSDAQ. Here the CDR3 DNA reads TGTGCCAGCAGCAATCCATTGGCTAGCGGGCTTCAAGAGATCCAGTACTTC. Its translation is CASSNPLASGLQEIQYF.

V and J are TRBV27 and TRBJ2-1; TRBD2 agrees at 8 bases. Looked up from germline, CDR1 is MNHEY and CDR2 is SMNVEV (reference sequence). Losses at the gene ends were 5 bases for V and 0 bases for J; bases not matched to a gene: 9. The CDR3 is 17 amino acids. The CDR3 DNA reads TGTGCCAGCAGTCCTCCGGGACTAGTTGTCTCCTACAATGAGCAGTTCTTC. Protein product: CASSPPGLVVSYNEQFF.

The V gene is TRBV7-9, the J gene TRBJ1-1; 9 nucleotides align to TRBD1. The germline V gene has CDR1 SEHNR and CDR2 FQNEAQ (reference sequence). V lost 7 bases and J lost 1; bases outside the gene matches: 7. The CDR3 covers 15 residues. CDR3 in DNA: TGTGCCAGCACCTATACAGGGGGCAGGAACACTGAAGCTTTCTTT. This codes for CASTYTGGRNTEAFF. The whole variable domain, filled in from reference TRBV7-9 and TRBJ1-1, reads DTGVSQNPRHKITKRGQNVTFRCDPISEHNRLYWYRQTLGQGPEFLTYFQNEAQLEKSRLLSDRFSAERPKGSFSTLEIQRTEQGDSAMYLCASTYTGGRNTEAFFGQGTRLTVV.

The chain employs TRBV28 and TRBJ2-5; 7 positions match TRBD2. The CDR3 loop spans 16 amino acids. V shed 3 bases, J shed 6 bases, and the junction held 13 bases outside the gene matches. The germline gives CDR1 MDHEN, CDR2 SYDVKM. CDR3: CASSLGDRSGGQTQYF. The CDR3 DNA is TGTGCCAGCAGTTTGGGCGACCGCTCGGGGGGACAGACCCAGTACTTC. Full variable domain (outside the CDR3, taken from reference TRBV28 and TRBJ2-5): DVKVTQSSRYLVKRTGEKVFLECVQDMDHENMFWYRQDPGLGLRLIYFSYDVKMKEKGDIPEGYSVSREKKERFSLILESASTNQTSMYLCASSLGDRSGGQTQYFGPGTRLLVL.

In this sample, this clonotype turned up a few times. The chain links TRBV12-3 or TRBV12-4 to TRBJ1-2; TRBD1 matches at 7 bases. V was clipped by 5 bases and J by 5 bases; unmatched bases: 11. CDR3 length equals 15 residues. In DNA, the CDR3 is TGTGCCAGCAGTGTTTCCAGGGGGATTTTTTATGGCTACACCTTC. Translation gives CASSVSRGIFYGYTF.

This clonotype was recorded many times. The gene calls are TRBV6-1 and TRBJ2-3, with 8 positions matching TRBD2. Germline V CDR1 and CDR2: MNHNS, SASEGT. This CDR3 is built from 14 residues. Losses at the gene ends were 3 bases for V and 5 bases for J; bases not matched to a gene: 4. The CDR3 sequence: CASSDRGGQDTQYF. In nucleotides, the CDR3 is TGTGCCAGCAGTGATCGGGGGGGCCAAGATACGCAGTATTTT.

This clonotype appeared a few times. The CDR3: CASSLSNDPRGSGNTIYF. The CDR3 DNA sequence: TGCGCCAGCAGCTTAAGTAATGACCCAAGGGGCTCTGGAAACACCATATATTTT. The rearrangement links TRBV5-1 to TRBJ1-3, with D perhaps matching TRBD1 (5 bases). Trimming pared 2 bases from V and 0 bases from J, leaving 18 bases between. Germline V gene sequence: CDR1 SGHRS, CDR2 YFSETQ. This CDR3 is 18 amino acids long.

This sequence joins TRBV5-1 and TRBJ2-1; 10 bases are a match to TRBD1. With 4 bases clipped from V and 6 bases from J, the junction kept 13 bases outside the gene matches. Germline V CDR1 and CDR2: SGHRS, YFSETQ. This CDR3 comprises 17 residues. CDR3 DNA sequence: TGCGCCAGCAGCAACCTACTCGGGACAGGGGTTGGCAATGAGCAGTTCTTC. This gives the protein CASSNLLGTGVGNEQFF.

V usage is TRBV2 and J usage is TRBJ1-2, with D possibly TRBD1 on 5 matching bases. The CDR3 runs to 14 residues. The ends were cut back, 2 bases at V and 7 bases at J, with 14 bases in the middle. Per the germline V gene, CDR1 is SNHLY and CDR2 is FYNNEI. For the CDR3, the DNA is TGTGCCAGCAGTGAAAATGCAGGGCCAGGTGGCTACACCTTC. Translating it yields CASSENAGPGGYTF.

The chain couples TRBV23-1 to TRBJ2-1, with D maybe TRBD1 (5 bases). TRBV23-1 is an ORF for which the function is uncertain. The CDR3 is 20 amino acids. Trimming removed 2 bases at V and 0 bases at J, with 23 bases between. The CDR3 protein is CASSQDAPEQESVSYNEQFF. The CDR3 coding sequence is TGCGCCAGCAGTCAAGACGCCCCCGAACAGGAGTCAGTCTCCTACAATGAGCAGTTCTTC.

This chain uses TRBV29-1 with TRBJ2-3; D unclear. The germline V gene encodes CDR1 SQVTM and CDR2 ANQGSEA. The CDR3 consists of 15 residues. V was shortened by 0 bases and J by 0 bases, with 10 bases between the two germline ends. The DNA for the CDR3 is TGCAGCGTTGAAGATCAAGAGGATAGCACAGATACGCAGTATTTT. Translation gives CSVEDQEDSTDTQYF.

This clonotype was counted between two and nine times. The chain combines TRBV4-1 with TRBJ2-5; D not certain. Trimming left V 4 bases short and J 5 bases short, with 11 bases between. The CDR3 runs to 13 residues. CDR1 MGHRA and CDR2 YSYEKL come from the germline V gene. CDR3 in DNA: TGCGCCAGCAGCCCAAACAATGACGAGACCCAGTACTTC. Protein sequence: CASSPNNDETQYF.

This clonotype showed up many times. The DNA for the CDR3 is TGCAGTGCTAGCCGGTCGATCAACACTGAAGCTTTCTTT. This translates into CSASRSINTEAFF. J is TRBJ1-1 and V is TRBV20-1; D gene unclear. The CDR3 extends over 13 amino acids. Per the germline V gene, CDR1 is DFQATT and CDR2 is SNEGSKA (reference sequence). Trimming took 3 bases from V and 2 from J, leaving 10 bases between them.

At least ten counts were recorded for this clonotype. An end of the junction differs from the germline gene, which may be a read error. Here the CDR3 DNA reads TGCCTGACCATGAACACTGAAGCTTTCTTT. Its translation is CLTMNTEAFF. This sequence joins TRBV6-1 and TRBJ1-1; no definite D call. The CDR3 length is 10 residues. CDR1 and CDR2 (germline): MNHNS, SASEGT.

The chain recombines TRBV3-1 with TRBJ1-3; D gene unclear. The germline V gene has CDR1 LGHDT and CDR2 YNNKEL (reference sequence). The CDR3 spans 16 residues. V gave up 3 bases and J gave up 8 bases, with 20 bases separating them. This CDR3 is CASSQGLTVAADTIYF. CDR3 DNA sequence: TGTGCCAGCAGCCAGGGGTTAACAGTCGCGGCGGACACCATATATTTT.

J is TRBJ1-2 and V is TRBV19; D is ambiguous. The CDR3 runs to 12 residues. The germline V gene encodes CDR1 LNHDA and CDR2 SQIVND (reference sequence). The V gene lost 7 bases and the J gene lost 4 bases, with 10 bases spanning the gap. CDR3 in DNA: TGTGCCAGTAACAACCGTGGCTATGGCTACACCTTC. It translates to CASNNRGYGYTF.

Comment on this clonotype: One junction end disagrees with the germline gene, perhaps due to a read error. The chain combines TRBV7-3 with TRBJ2-2; 8 bases align to TRBD1. The CDR3 extends over 15 amino acids. Germline assignment: CDR1 SGHTA and CDR2 FQGTGA. CDR3 sequence (DNA): TGTGCCAGCAGCGTGGACAGGGCGAACACCGGGGAGCTGCTTTTT. As protein: CASSVDRANTGELLF.

The chain couples TRBV19 to TRBJ2-1; TRBD1 agrees at 10 bases. This CDR3 is built from 18 residues. The germline V gene has CDR1 LNHDA and CDR2 SQIVND (reference sequence). Trimming removed 4 bases from V and 4 bases from J; junction bases left unmatched: 13. This CDR3 is CASSRQGAQPSRYNEQFF. The CDR3 nucleotides read TGTGCCAGTAGTAGACAGGGGGCGCAGCCCTCCCGGTACAATGAGCAGTTCTTC.

This chain joins TRBV6-6 and TRBJ1-1, with D tentatively TRBD1 (6 bases). The germline V and J ends were trimmed by 6 bases and 4 bases, with 12 bases remaining between them. Per germline, CDR1 MNHNY and CDR2 SVGAGI (reference sequence). The CDR3 totals 13 residues. This chain's CDR3 is CASSRGGPTEAFF. CDR3 nucleotide sequence: TGTGCCAGCAGCCGGGGGGGCCCCACTGAAGCTTTCTTT.

This chain connects TRBV12-3 or TRBV12-4 to TRBJ2-4; D gene ambiguous. V was cut by 7 bases and J by 0 bases, with 13 bases left in between. The CDR3 is made up of 15 amino acids. The CDR3 DNA sequence: TGTGCCAGCAATTCGGGCAAACTAGCCAAAAACATTCAGTACTTC. Encoded protein: CASNSGKLAKNIQYF.

The chain recombines TRBV19 with TRBJ2-7; a weak D match, TRBD1 (6 bases). V dropped 7 bases and J dropped 2 bases, with 21 bases sitting between them. The germline gives CDR1 LNHDA, CDR2 SQIVND (reference sequence). The CDR3 is made up of 16 amino acids. The DNA of the CDR3 is TGTGCCAGTACCAACCGCCAAACAGGGCCTCCCTACGAGCAGTACTTC. Protein: CASTNRQTGPPYEQYF. The variable domain in full, with the rest retrieved from reference TRBV19 and TRBJ2-7, is DGGITQSPKYLFRKEGQNVTLSCEQNLNHDAMYWYRQDPGQGLRLIYYSQIVNDFQKGDIAEGYSVSREKKESFPLTVTSAQKNPTAFYLCASTNRQTGPPYEQYFGPGTRLTVT.

This sequence joins TRBV15 and TRBJ2-3, with D unclear. Germline V gives CDR1 LNHNV, CDR2 YYDKDF (reference sequence). V lost 3 bases, J lost 2 bases, and 6 bases lay in between. This CDR3 spans 13 amino acids. CDR3 bases: TGTGCCACCAGCAGTCCAGACACAGATACGCAGTATTTT. This gives the protein CATSSPDTDTQYF.

The chain links TRBV7-3 to TRBJ2-2, with D perhaps matching TRBD2 (6 bases). The CDR3 sequence is 14 residues long. Per germline, CDR1 SGHTA and CDR2 FQGTGA. V was cut by 5 bases and J by 5 bases, with 12 bases left in between. In DNA form, the CDR3 reads TGTGCCAGCAGCCTCGGGACTTCGACCGGGGAGCTGTTTTTT. Its protein product is CASSLGTSTGELFF.

This clonotype was seen repeatedly, ten times or more. The V call is TRBV11-2, the J call TRBJ2-4; D tentatively fits TRBD1 or TRBD2 (6 bases each). The CDR3 loop spans 15 amino acids. V gave up 1 base and J gave up 6 bases, with 13 bases separating them. In germline, CDR1 is SGHAT, CDR2 FQNNGV. In DNA form, the CDR3 reads TGTGCCAGCAGCTTAGGAGGGAGGACAGCAAACATTCAGTACTTC. Residues: CASSLGGRTANIQYF.

This chain links TRBV20-1 with TRBJ2-7; 7 nucleotides agree with TRBD2. This CDR3 comprises 15 residues. Germline assignment: CDR1 DFQATT and CDR2 SNEGSKA (reference sequence). After removal of 5 bases from V and 0 bases from J, the junction contained 10 bases not matched to a gene. Here the CDR3 reads CSAAESGISSYEQYF. The CDR3 coding sequence is TGCAGTGCTGCGGAGAGCGGGATAAGCTCCTACGAGCAGTACTTC.

V is TRBV6-8 and J is TRBJ2-1; D gene ambiguous. CDR1 and CDR2 (germline): MNHGY, SAAAGT. The CDR3 has 14 residues. V dropped 3 bases and J dropped 4 bases, with 10 bases sitting between them. The CDR3 DNA is TGTGCCAGCAGTTATGGGTCCCGATACAATGAGCAGTTCTTC. Translating gives CASSYGSRYNEQFF.